A single TCR beta chain is shown here with its context. The antigen is unknown. The data belong to a study of high-grade serous ovarian cancer treatment subgroups. Study in general: On average, just over 14,000 reads and about 7,400 unique TCR beta rearrangements were obtained per sample.

Profiled with immunoSEQ multiplex PCR; TCRdb holds only in-frame clones, not every one. Of more than 2,500 clones in the sample, around 67% were seen once. V lost 1 base and J 0 bases, leaving 4 bases between the germline ends. The CDR3 has 14 residues. Germline loops: CDR1 SGHTA, CDR2 FQGNSA. Study-wide points: Without spatial data, bulk sequencing limits insight into HGSC tumor diversity. CDR1 and CDR2 were left unanalyzed; analyses focused on CDR3. TCR clonal relatedness correlated positively with neoantigen level.

Tumor samples were obtained before definitive surgery or chemotherapy. The sequencing input was tumor tissue. The source of this sequence is a human donor with high-grade serous ovarian cancer. The V and J genes are TRBV7-2 and TRBJ1-3; D not resolved. The DNA of the CDR3 is TGTGCCAGCAGCTTAGATTACTCTGGAAACACCATATATTTT. This codes for CASSLDYSGNTIYF.